This T cell receptor beta chain stems from a study of blood T cell dynamics during melanoma immunotherapy. Data came from immunoSEQ multiplex PCR; TCRdb stores just in-frame clones and leaves some out. The sample has about 11,000 clones, 84% seen once. This clone has a handful of counts. Time point meaning: week 3, after first cycle of checkpoint inhibitor. The V gene lost 5 bases and the J gene lost 5 bases, with 13 bases spanning the gap. The V gene's germline CDR1 is SEHNR and CDR2 FQNEAQ (reference sequence). The length of the CDR3 is 13 residues. The sequencing here drew on blood, taken from a patient treated with checkpoint blockade. V usage is TRBV7-9 and J usage is TRBJ2-7; D unresolved. This sequence was found in a human donor with melanoma. Here the CDR3 reads CASSPGRIDEQYF. As DNA, the CDR3 is TGTGCCAGCAGCCCGGGCAGGATAGACGAGCAGTACTTC.